This TCR beta chain is from a study of blood T cell repertoires in COVID-19. Study overall: Sites across the United States, Italy and Spain contributed samples from acute and convalescent COVID-19. Sources were T cells, B-cell-depleted T cells, or PBMCs; the material itself was cDNA or gDNA.

This CDR3 has 14 amino acids. V lost 4 bases and J lost 0, with 9 bases in between. Germline CDR1 LNHDA, CDR2 SQIVND (reference sequence). Study processing details: Reference gene primer amplification in the assay estimated nucleated cell counts. Using immunoSEQ multiplex PCR, the repertoire was profiled, and TCRdb retains in-frame clones only, with some absent. V and J calls and clone size are given by that table; D and trimming were obtained from the DNA. Of 200,000 to 250,000 clones in the sample, 89% are singletons; the top ten hold under 7.5%. The V gene is TRBV19, the J gene TRBJ1-1; tentatively, D is TRBD1 (5 bases). This clonotype was sampled from a man aged 55 to 70 who had recovered from COVID-19. Sequenced: peripheral blood. CDR3 DNA: TGTGCCAGTAGTACGCAGACAGTGAACACTGAAGCTTTCTTT. This sequence encodes CASSTQTVNTEAFF. Full variable domain (rest looked up from reference TRBV19 and TRBJ1-1): DGGITQSPKYLFRKEGQNVTLSCEQNLNHDAMYWYRQDPGQGLRLIYYSQIVNDFQKGDIAEGYSVSREKKESFPLTVTSAQKNPTAFYLCASSTQTVNTEAFFGQGTRLTVV.